This paragraph reports one TCR beta chain. Its antigen is as yet unknown. The sample comes from a study of beta chain features in type 1 diabetes. Study at large: Comparable age, gender and cell yields were observed in patients relative to healthy donors. Findings of the study overall: In all four CD4+ subsets, TCRB CDR3 length was significantly, moderately reduced in type 1 diabetes. In these data, an HLA type influence on TCRB rearrangement remained unresolved.

As every portion of the isolated RNA was reverse transcribed, the sequencing read expressed TCRB transcripts. Using immunoSEQ multiplex PCR, the repertoire was profiled, and TCRdb retains in-frame clones only, with some absent. The data hold more than 300,000 clones, with around 15% observed a single time. The ends were cut back, 6 bases at V and 1 base at J, with 17 bases in the middle. The CDR3 consists of 16 residues. Germline V gives CDR1 SGHRS, CDR2 YFSETQ. Material for sequencing was naive CD4+ T cells from blood. The clonotype originates from a woman between 18 and 29 years old in good health. This rearrangement joins TRBV5-1 to TRBJ2-1; weak D call: TRBD1 (6 bases). The CDR3 nucleotides are TGCGCCAGCACCATTCCGGGACACAAGTCCTACAATGAGCAGTTCTTC. This translates into CASTIPGHKSYNEQFF.